This entry lists 11 T cell receptor beta chains sequenced from one sample in a study of graft-versus-host responses after intestinal transplantation. Which antigens these TCRs recognize remains unknown. Measured with immunoSEQ multiplex PCR; TCRdb has only the in-frame clones, and not every one. The sample contains about 96,000 clones, 92% of which appear only once. The specimen comprised unstimulated CD4+ T cells sorted from spleen or lymph node cells, sampled before intestinal transplant. Receptor source: a human donor who received an intestinal transplant.

CDR3 amino acids: CASSLWASGTDTQYF. DNA of the CDR3: TGTGCCAGTAGCCTGTGGGCTAGCGGCACAGATACGCAGTATTTT. The chain joins TRBV19 to TRBJ2-3; tentative D call: TRBD2 (6 bases). V lost 6 bases and J lost 1, with 14 bases in between. Germline CDR1 reads LNHDA; CDR2 reads SQIVND (reference sequence). This CDR3 spans 15 amino acids.

V usage is TRBV6-5 and J usage is TRBJ2-7; 7 nucleotides align to TRBD2. Germline CDR1 and CDR2: MNHEY and SVGAGI. The CDR3 sequence is 15 residues long. J lost 4 bases, V lost 6 bases, and 12 bases had no gene match. The CDR3 bases are TGTGCCAGCAGCCAACTGACTAGCCGCTTTTACGAGCAGTACTTC. Encoded protein: CASSQLTSRFYEQYF.

Turning to this clone: This is likely a read error, given that the CDR3 carries no conserved phenylalanine or tryptophan at its end. Because the CDR3's place on the DNA is in doubt, the DNA is left out and the CDR3 is given as listed by TCRdb. This chain uses TRBV23-1 with TRBJ1-5. TRBV23-1 belongs to the ORF category, with a function that is uncertain. Termini included, the CDR3 measures 10 amino acids. This CDR3 is CASGGVGRSI.

V and J are TRBV28 and TRBJ2-5; D remains ambiguous. The CDR3 sequence is 11 residues long. Germline V lookup: CDR1 MDHEN, CDR2 SYDVKM. Trimming pared 8 bases from V and 4 bases from J, leaving 8 bases between. For the CDR3, the DNA is TGTGCCAGCGGGTTTCGAGAGACCCAGTACTTC. Translated, it gives CASGFRETQYF.

The rearrangement links TRBV7-9 to TRBJ2-7; 8 bases fit TRBD2. This CDR3 comprises 14 residues. Trimming took 5 bases from V and 4 from J; bases not matched to a gene: 7. CDR1 and CDR2 (germline): SEHNR, FQNEAQ (reference sequence). Here the CDR3 reads CASSPRTSIYEQYF. The CDR3 DNA is TGTGCCAGCAGCCCCCGGACTAGCATATACGAGCAGTACTTC.

The rearrangement links TRBV5-5 to TRBJ2-7; no reliable D call. CDR1 and CDR2 (germline): SGHKS, YYEKEE (reference sequence). Deletions cut 3 bases from V and 0 bases from J, with 10 bases between. The CDR3 contains 14 residues. The CDR3 DNA is TGTGCCAGCAGCTCAGACACCACCTCCTACGAGCAGTACTTC. Translating it yields CASSSDTTSYEQYF. Variable domain in full (rest from reference TRBV5-5 and TRBJ2-7): DAGVTQSPTHLIKTRGQQVTLRCSPISGHKSVSWYQQVLGQGPQFIFQYYEKEERGRGNFPDRFSARQFPNYSSELNVNALLLGDSALYLCASSSDTTSYEQYFGPGTRLTVT.

The rearrangement links TRBV5-1 to TRBJ2-1, with TRBD1 matching over 7 bases. The CDR3 is 16 amino acids. J lost 0 bases, V lost 1 base, and 4 bases had no gene match. Germline V gene lookup returns CDR1 SGHRS and CDR2 YFSETQ. CDR3 residues: CASSLYQGVSYNEQFF. CDR3 DNA sequence: TGCGCCAGCAGCTTGTATCAGGGGGTCTCCTACAATGAGCAGTTCTTC.

V is TRBV5-6 and J is TRBJ2-4, with D tentatively TRBD2 (5 bases). The germline V gene encodes CDR1 SGHDT and CDR2 YYEEEE. This CDR3 spans 16 amino acids. Trimming took 4 bases from V and 1 from J, leaving 15 bases between them. CDR3 in amino acids: CASSPAGSPAKNIQYF. Written as DNA, the CDR3 is TGTGCCAGCAGCCCCGCGGGCTCCCCGGCCAAAAACATTCAGTACTTC. Full variable domain (rest looked up from reference TRBV5-6 and TRBJ2-4): DAGVTQSPTHLIKTRGQQVTLRCSPKSGHDTVSWYQQALGQGPQFIFQYYEEEERQRGNFPDRFSGHQFPNYSSELNVNALLLGDSALYLCASSPAGSPAKNIQYFGAGTRLSVL.

The rearrangement uses TRBV5-1 and TRBJ1-1; no firm D call. Per germline, CDR1 SGHRS and CDR2 YFSETQ. The V end was cut by 0 bases, the J end by 10 bases, with 16 bases between. The CDR3 has 14 residues. CDR3 sequence reads: CASSLGSGRRGAFF. The DNA of the CDR3 is TGCGCCAGCAGCTTGGGGTCAGGCCGACGAGGAGCTTTCTTT.

This clone appeared a single time. V is TRBV30 and J is TRBJ2-7; 10 nucleotides align to TRBD2. Germline trimming cut 5 bases from V and 4 bases from J; bases unmatched to any gene: 5. Germline V gene sequence: CDR1 GTSNPN, CDR2 SVGIG (reference sequence). This CDR3 spans 13 amino acids. In DNA, the CDR3 is TGTGCCTGGGCTGGGGGACTAGCGTACGAGCAGTACTTC. Residues: CAWAGGLAYEQYF.

CDR3 bases: TGTGCCAGCAGTCGGGGCGGGACCCCCTACAATGAGCAGTTCTTC. This sequence encodes CASSRGGTPYNEQFF. This chain links TRBV6-1 with TRBJ2-1; weak D call: TRBD2 (6 bases). CDR1 MNHNS and CDR2 SASEGT come from the germline V gene. The CDR3 loop spans 15 amino acids. The V end was cut by 5 bases, the J end by 2 bases, with 13 bases between.